This TCR beta chain was sequenced during a study of response to subunit inactivated influenza vaccine. This clonotype was observed at least ten times. V shed 1 base, J shed 6 bases, and the junction held 7 bases outside the gene matches. CDR3 length equals 16 residues. The germline V gene has CDR1 SGHTA and CDR2 FQGNSA. In TCRdb, the RT-PCR reads were re-called with MiXCR into one record per CDR3 protein. The sample has a few hundred thousand distinct CDR3 sequences, over 9.5% seen once. V usage is TRBV7-2 and J usage is TRBJ2-1; 9 nucleotides agree with TRBD1. This clonotype originated in a man aged 45-65 years who received an inactivated influenza vaccine. Sequenced material: PBMCs from blood, taken more than 35 days after vaccination. The CDR3 spells CASSLVRQGVFNEQFF. The CDR3 bases are TGTGCCAGCAGCTTAGTGAGACAGGGGGTGTTCAATGAGCAGTTCTTC.